Here is one TCR beta chain with its context. Germline values: CDR1 GTSNPN, CDR2 SVGIG (reference sequence). Trimming removed 0 bases from V and 4 bases from J, with 9 bases in between. The CDR3 totals 13 residues. RNA in amounts of roughly 0.5 to 1 ug was reverse transcribed with random hexamers. TCRdb fed the immunoSEQ multiplex PCR reads into MiXCR, producing one record per CDR3 protein. The table records about 430,000 distinct CDR3 sequences, roughly 85% of them present only once. This sample stems from a study of CD8 T cells in Susac syndrome. The chain joins TRBV30 to TRBJ2-5; a weak D match, TRBD2 (5 bases). This receptor was taken from a human donor with multiple sclerosis. Sequencing was carried out using CD8+ T cells from PBMCs. CDR3 coding DNA: TGTGCCTGGAGTGTAGGAGGTTTAGAGACCCAGTACTTC. It is translated as CAWSVGGLETQYF.